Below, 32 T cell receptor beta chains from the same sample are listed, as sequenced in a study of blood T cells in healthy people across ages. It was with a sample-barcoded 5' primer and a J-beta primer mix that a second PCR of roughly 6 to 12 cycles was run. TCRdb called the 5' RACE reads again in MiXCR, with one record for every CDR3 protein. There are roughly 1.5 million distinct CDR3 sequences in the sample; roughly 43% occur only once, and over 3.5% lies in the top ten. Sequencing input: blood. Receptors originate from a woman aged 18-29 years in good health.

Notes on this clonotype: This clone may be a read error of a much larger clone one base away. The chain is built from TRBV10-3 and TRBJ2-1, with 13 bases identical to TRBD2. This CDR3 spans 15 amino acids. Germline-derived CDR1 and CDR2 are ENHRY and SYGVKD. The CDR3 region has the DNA TGTGTCATCAAAGGGACTAGCGGGATCTACAATGAGCAGTTCTTC. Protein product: CVIKGTSGIYNEQFF.

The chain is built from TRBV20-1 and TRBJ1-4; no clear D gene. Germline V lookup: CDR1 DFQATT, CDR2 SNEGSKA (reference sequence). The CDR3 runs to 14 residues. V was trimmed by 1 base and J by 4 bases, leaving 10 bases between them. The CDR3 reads CSARVPWGNEKLFF. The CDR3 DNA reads TGCAGTGCTAGAGTCCCCTGGGGTAATGAAAAACTGTTTTTT.

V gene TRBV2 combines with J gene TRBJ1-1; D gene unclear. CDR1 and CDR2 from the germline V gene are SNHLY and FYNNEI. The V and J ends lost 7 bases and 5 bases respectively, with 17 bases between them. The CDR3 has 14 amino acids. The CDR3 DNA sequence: TGTGCCAGCACCAGAGATGGGATAGAGACTGAAGCTTTCTTT. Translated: CASTRDGIETEAFF.

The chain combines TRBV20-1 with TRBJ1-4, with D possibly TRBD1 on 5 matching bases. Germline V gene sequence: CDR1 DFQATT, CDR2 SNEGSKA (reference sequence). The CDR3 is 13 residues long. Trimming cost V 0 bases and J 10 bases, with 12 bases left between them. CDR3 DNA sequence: TGCAGTGCTAGAGATGTAGGTCAGGGAAAACTGTTTTTT. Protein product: CSARDVGQGKLFF.

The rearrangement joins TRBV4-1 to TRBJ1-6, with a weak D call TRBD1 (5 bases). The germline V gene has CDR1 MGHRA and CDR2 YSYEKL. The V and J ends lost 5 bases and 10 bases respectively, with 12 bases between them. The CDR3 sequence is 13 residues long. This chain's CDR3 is CASSSSGPSPLHF. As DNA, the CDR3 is TGCGCCAGCAGCTCTTCAGGGCCCTCACCCCTCCACTTT.

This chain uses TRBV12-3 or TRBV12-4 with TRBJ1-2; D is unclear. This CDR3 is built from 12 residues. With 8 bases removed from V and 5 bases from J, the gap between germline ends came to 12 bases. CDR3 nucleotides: TGTGCCAGCGGAGGCCCTTATTATGGCTACACCTTC. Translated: CASGGPYYGYTF.

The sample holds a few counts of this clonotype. The DNA of the CDR3 is TGCAGCGAGAATCAGGGAGAGACCCAGTACTTC. It codes for CSENQGETQYF. The J gene is TRBJ2-5, the V gene TRBV29-1; D perhaps matches TRBD1 (5 bases). This CDR3 contains 11 residues. Germline CDR1 is SQVTM and CDR2 is ANQGSEA. V lost 7 bases, J lost 4 bases, and 10 bases lay in between.

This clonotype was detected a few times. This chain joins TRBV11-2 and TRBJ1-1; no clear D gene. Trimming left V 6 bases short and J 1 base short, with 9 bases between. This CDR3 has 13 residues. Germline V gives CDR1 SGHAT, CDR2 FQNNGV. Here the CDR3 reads CASRNYRNTEAFF. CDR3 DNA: TGTGCCAGCAGAAATTATCGGAACACTGAAGCTTTCTTT.

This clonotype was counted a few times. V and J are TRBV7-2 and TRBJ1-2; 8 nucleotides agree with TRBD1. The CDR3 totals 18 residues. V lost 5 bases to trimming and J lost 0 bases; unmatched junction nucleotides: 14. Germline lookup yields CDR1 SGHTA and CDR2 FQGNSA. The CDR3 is CASSPPWTGLGANYGYTF. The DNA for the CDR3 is TGTGCCAGCAGCCCCCCCTGGACAGGGTTAGGGGCTAACTATGGCTACACCTTC. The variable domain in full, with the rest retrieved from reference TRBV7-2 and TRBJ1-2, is GAGVSQSPSNKVTEKGKDVELRCDPISGHTALYWYRQSLGQGLEFLIYFQGNSAPDKSGLPSDRFSAERTGGSVSTLTIQRTQQEDSAVYLCASSPPWTGLGANYGYTFGSGTRLTVV.

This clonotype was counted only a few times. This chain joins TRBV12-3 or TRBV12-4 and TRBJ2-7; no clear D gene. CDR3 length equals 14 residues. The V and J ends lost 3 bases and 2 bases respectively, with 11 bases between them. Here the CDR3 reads CASSFYPATYEQYF. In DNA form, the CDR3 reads TGTGCCAGCAGTTTTTACCCAGCAACCTACGAGCAGTACTTC.

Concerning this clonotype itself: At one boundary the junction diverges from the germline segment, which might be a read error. Here the CDR3 DNA reads TGTGCCAGCAGCACTACTCTGGGGGGGGGCTACAATAAGCAGTTCTTC. This translates into CASSTTLGGGYNKQFF. The gene calls are TRBV7-2 and TRBJ2-1, with TRBD2 as a possible D gene (7 bases). The germline V gene has CDR1 SGHTA and CDR2 FQGNSA. The CDR3 sequence is 16 residues long.

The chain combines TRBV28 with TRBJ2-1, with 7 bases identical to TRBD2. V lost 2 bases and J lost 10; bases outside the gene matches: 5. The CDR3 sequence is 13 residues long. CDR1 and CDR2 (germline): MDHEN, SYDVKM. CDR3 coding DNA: TGTGCCAGCAGTTTAATGGCGGGAGAGGAGCAGTTCTTC. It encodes CASSLMAGEEQFF.

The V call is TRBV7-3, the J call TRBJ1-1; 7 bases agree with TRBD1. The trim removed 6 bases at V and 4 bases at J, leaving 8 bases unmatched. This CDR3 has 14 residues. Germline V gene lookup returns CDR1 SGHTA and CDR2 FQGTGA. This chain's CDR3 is CASSLVRGTTEAFF. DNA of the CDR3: TGTGCCAGCAGTCTAGTCAGGGGGACCACTGAAGCTTTCTTT.

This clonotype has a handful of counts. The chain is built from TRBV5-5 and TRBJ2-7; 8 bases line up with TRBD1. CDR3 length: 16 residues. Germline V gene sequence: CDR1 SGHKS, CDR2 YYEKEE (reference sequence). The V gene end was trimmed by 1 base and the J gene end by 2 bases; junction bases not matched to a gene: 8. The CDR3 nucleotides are TGTGCCAGCAGCTTGCATCGGGACAGGACTCCCTACGAGCAGTACTTC. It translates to CASSLHRDRTPYEQYF.

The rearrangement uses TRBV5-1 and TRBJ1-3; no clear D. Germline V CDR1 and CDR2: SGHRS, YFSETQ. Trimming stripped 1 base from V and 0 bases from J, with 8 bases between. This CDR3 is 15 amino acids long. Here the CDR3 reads CASSLLTNSGNTIYF. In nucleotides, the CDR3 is TGCGCCAGCAGCTTGCTCACTAACTCTGGAAACACCATATATTTT.

The DNA for the CDR3 is TGTGCCAGCAGTCCTGGACTAGCGGGACCCCCTGGCTCCTACAATGAGCAGTACTTC. Amino acids: CASSPGLAGPPGSYNEQYF. The chain joins TRBV7-9 to TRBJ2-1; 12 bases line up with TRBD2. The end of the DNA aligns better with TRBJ2-7, so the J call may be wrong. CDR3 length equals 19 residues. In germline, CDR1 is SEHNR, CDR2 FQNEAQ (reference sequence).

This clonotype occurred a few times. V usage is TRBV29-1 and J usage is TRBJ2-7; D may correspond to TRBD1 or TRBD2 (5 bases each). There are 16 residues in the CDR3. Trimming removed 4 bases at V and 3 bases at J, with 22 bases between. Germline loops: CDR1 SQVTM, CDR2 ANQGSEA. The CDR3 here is CSVVKGGQGAYYEQYF. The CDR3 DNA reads TGCAGCGTTGTAAAGGGCGGGCAGGGCGCCTACTACGAGCAGTACTTC.

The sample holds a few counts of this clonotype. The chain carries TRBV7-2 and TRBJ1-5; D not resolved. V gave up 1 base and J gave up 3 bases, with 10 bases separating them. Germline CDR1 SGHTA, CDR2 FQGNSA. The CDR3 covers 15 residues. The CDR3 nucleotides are TGTGCCAGCAGCTTAGGATGGAATCTCAATCAGCCCCAGCATTTT. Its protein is CASSLGWNLNQPQHF.

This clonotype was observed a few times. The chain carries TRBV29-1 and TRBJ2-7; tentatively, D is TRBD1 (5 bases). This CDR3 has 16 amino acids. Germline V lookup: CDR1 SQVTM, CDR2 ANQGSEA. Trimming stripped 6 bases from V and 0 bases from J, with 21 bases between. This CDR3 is CSVSPSSWTRSYEQYF. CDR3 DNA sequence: TGCAGCGTGTCCCCATCCTCTTGGACACGCTCCTACGAGCAGTACTTC.

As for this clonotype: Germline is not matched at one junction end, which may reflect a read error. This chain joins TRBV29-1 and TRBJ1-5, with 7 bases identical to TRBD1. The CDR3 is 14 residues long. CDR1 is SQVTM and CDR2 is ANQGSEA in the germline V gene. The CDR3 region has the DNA TGCAGCGTTCTGCCAGGGGGAAGCAATCAGCCCCGGCATTTT. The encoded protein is CSVLPGGSNQPRHF.

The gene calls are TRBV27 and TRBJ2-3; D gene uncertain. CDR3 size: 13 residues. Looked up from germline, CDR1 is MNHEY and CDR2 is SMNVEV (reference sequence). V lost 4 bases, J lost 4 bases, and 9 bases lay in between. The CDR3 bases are TGTGCCAGCAGTTGGGCCGGACCAGATACGCAGTATTTT. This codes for CASSWAGPDTQYF.

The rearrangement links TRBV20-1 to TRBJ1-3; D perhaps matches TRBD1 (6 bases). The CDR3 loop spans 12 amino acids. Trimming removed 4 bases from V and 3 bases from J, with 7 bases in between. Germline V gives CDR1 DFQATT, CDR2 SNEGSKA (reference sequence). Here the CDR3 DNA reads TGCAGTGCTAACAGGGTTGGAAACACCATATATTTT. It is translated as CSANRVGNTIYF.

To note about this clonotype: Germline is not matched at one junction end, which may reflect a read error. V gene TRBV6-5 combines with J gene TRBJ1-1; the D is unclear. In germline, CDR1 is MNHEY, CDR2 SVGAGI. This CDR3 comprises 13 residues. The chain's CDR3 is CTSSYSDGLEAFF. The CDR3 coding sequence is TGTACCAGCAGTTACTCCGACGGCCTTGAAGCTTTCTTT.

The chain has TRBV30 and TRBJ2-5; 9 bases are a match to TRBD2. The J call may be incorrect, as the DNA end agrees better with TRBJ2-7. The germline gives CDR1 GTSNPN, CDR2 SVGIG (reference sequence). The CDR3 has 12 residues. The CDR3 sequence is CAWTSGIYEQYF. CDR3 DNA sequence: TGTGCCTGGACTAGCGGGATATACGAGCAGTACTTC.

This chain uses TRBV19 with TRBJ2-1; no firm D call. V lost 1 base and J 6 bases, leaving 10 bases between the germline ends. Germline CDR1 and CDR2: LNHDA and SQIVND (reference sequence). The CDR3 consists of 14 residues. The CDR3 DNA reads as TGTGCCAGTAGTATAGCCCCCCGAGTCAATGAGCAGTTCTTC. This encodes CASSIAPRVNEQFF.

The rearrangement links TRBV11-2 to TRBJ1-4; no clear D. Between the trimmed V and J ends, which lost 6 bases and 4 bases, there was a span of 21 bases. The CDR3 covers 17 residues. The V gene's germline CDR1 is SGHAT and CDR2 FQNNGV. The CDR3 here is CASRETRSFTGNEKLFF. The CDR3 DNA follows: TGTGCCAGCAGGGAAACTCGGTCCTTCACGGGTAATGAAAAACTGTTTTTT.

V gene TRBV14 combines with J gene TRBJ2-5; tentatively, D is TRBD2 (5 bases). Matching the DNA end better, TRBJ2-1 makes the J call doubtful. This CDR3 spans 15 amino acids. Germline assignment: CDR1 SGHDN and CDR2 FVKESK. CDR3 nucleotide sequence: TGTGCCAGCAGCCAACCTAGCTGGTACCAAGAGACCCAGTTCTTC. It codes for CASSQPSWYQETQFF.

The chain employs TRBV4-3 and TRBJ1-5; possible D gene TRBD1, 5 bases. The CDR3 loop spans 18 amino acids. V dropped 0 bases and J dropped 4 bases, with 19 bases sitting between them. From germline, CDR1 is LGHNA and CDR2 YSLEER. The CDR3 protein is CASSQDTPRIAGNQPQHF. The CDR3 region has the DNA TGCGCCAGCAGCCAAGATACACCGAGAATAGCAGGGAATCAGCCCCAGCATTTT.

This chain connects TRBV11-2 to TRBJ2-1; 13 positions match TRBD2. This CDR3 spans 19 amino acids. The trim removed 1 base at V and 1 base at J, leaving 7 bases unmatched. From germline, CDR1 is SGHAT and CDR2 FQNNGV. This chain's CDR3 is CASSLGLAGGPWSYNEQFF. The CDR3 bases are TGTGCCAGCAGCTTAGGACTAGCGGGGGGCCCATGGTCCTACAATGAGCAGTTCTTC.

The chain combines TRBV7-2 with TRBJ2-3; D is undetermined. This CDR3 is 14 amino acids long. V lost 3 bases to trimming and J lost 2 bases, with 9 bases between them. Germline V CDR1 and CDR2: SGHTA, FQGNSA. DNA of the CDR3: TGTGCCAGCAGCTTTGCGCGGCCCACAGATACGCAGTATTTT. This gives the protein CASSFARPTDTQYF. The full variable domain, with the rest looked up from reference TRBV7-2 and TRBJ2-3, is GAGVSQSPSNKVTEKGKDVELRCDPISGHTALYWYRQSLGQGLEFLIYFQGNSAPDKSGLPSDRFSAERTGGSVSTLTIQRTQQEDSAVYLCASSFARPTDTQYFGPGTRLTVL.

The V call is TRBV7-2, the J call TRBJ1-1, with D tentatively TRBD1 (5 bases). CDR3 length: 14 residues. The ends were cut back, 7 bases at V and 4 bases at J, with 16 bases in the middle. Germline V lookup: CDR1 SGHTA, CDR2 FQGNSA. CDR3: CASTSSYRSTEAFF. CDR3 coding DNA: TGTGCCAGCACCTCTTCTTACAGGAGCACTGAAGCTTTCTTT.

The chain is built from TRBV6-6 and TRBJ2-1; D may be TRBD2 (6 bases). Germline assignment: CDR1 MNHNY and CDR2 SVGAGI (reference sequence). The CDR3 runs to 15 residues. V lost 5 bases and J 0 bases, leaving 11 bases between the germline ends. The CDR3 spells CASSKSGVSYNEQFF. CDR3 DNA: TGTGCCAGCAGTAAATCGGGAGTCTCCTACAATGAGCAGTTCTTC.